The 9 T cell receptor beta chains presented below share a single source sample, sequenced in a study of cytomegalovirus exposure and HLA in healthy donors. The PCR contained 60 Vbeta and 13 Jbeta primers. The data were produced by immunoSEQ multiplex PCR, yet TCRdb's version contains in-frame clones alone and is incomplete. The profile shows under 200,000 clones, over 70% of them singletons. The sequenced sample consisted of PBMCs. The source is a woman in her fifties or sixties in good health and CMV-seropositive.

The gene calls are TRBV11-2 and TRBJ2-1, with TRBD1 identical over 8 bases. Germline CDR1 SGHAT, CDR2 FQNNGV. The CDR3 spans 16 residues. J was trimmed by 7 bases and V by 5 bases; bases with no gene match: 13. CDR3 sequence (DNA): TGTGCCAGCAGCCCCCTTCCGGGACAGGTTTCTAATGAGCAGTTCTTC. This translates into CASSPLPGQVSNEQFF.

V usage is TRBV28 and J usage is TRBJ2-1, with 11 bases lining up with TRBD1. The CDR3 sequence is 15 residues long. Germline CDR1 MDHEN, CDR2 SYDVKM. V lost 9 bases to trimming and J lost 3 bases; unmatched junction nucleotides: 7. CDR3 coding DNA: TGTGCCAGTCGTACCGGGACAGGGGGCTACAATGAGCAGTTCTTC. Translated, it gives CASRTGTGGYNEQFF.

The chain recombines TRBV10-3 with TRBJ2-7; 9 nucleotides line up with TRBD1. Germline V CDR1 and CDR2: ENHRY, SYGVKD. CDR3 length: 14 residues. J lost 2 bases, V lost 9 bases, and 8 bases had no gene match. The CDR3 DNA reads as TGTGCCATACAACCCGGGACAGGGACCTACGAGCAGTACTTC. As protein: CAIQPGTGTYEQYF.

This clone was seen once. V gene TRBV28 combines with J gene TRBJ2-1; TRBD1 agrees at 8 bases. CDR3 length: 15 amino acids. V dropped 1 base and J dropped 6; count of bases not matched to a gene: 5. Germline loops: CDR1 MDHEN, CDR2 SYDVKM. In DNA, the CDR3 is TGTGCCAGCAGTTTATCAGGGGGCGCACGCAATGAGCAGTTCTTC. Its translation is CASSLSGGARNEQFF.

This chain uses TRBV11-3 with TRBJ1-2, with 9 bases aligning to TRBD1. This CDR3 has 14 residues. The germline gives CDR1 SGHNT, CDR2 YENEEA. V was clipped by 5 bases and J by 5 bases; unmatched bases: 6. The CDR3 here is CASSPSGTGYGYTF. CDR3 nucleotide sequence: TGTGCCAGCAGCCCATCCGGGACAGGGTATGGCTACACCTTC.

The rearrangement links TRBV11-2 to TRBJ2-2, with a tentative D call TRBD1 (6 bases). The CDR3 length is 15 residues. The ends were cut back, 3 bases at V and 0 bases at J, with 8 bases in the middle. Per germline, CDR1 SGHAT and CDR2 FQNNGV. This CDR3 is CASSLGTTNTGELFF. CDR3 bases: TGTGCCAGCAGCTTGGGGACAACGAACACCGGGGAGCTGTTTTTT.

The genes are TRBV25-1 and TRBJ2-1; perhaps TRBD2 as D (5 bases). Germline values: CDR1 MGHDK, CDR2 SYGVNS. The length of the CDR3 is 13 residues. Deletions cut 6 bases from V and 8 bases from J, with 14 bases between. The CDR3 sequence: CASSPPGMDEQFF. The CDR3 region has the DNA TGTGCCAGCAGCCCCCCCGGGATGGATGAGCAGTTCTTC.

The CDR3 here is CASSLANTEAFF. In nucleotides, the CDR3 is TGTGCCAGCTCATTGGCGAACACTGAAGCTTTCTTT. The J gene is TRBJ1-1, the V gene TRBV28; D gene uncertain. Germline loops: CDR1 MDHEN, CDR2 SYDVKM. This CDR3 has 12 amino acids. Deletions cut 8 bases from V and 1 base from J, with 8 bases between.

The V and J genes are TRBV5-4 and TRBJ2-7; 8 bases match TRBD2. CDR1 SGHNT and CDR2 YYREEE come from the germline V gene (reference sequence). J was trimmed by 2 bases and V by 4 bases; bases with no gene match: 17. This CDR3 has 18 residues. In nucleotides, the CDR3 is TGTGCCAGCAGCCCCTCACCCAGCGGGGGCCTTTATACCTACGAGCAGTACTTC. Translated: CASSPSPSGGLYTYEQYF. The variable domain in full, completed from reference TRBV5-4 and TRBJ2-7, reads ETGVTQSPTHLIKTRGQQVTLRCSSQSGHNTVSWYQQALGQGPQFIFQYYREEENGRGNFPPRFSGLQFPNYSSELNVNALELDDSALYLCASSPSPSGGLYTYEQYFGPGTRLTVT.